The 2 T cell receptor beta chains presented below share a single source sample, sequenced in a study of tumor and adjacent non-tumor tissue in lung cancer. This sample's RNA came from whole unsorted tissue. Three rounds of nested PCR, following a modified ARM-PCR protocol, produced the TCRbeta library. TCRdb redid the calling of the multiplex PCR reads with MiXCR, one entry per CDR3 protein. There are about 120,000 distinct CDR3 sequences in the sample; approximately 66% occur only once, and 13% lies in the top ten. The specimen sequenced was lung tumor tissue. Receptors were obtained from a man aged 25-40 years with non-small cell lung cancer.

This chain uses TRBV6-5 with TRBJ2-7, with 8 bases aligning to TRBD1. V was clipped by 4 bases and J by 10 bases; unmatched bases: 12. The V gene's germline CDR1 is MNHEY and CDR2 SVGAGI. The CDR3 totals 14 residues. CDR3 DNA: TGTGCCAGCAGTTTACACAGGGGGTCCATCGACCAGTACTTC. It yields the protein CASSLHRGSIDQYF.

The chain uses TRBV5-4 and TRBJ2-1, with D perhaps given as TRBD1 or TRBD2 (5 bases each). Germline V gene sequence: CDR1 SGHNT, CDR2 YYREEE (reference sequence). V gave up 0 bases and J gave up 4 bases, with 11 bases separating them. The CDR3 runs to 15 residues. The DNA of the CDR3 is TGTGCCAGCAGCTTGGGAGGGGACCCATACAATGAGCAGTTCTTC. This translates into CASSLGGDPYNEQFF.